This paragraph covers one T cell receptor beta chain sequence. The antigen remains undetermined. Per the study methods: Owing to the provision of junction-only sequences devoid of quality scores by immunoSEQ, filtering differed. Profiled with immunoSEQ multiplex PCR; TCRdb holds only in-frame clones, not every one. The V and J calls and clone size are taken from that table; D and trimming were inferred from the DNA. The sample includes 190,000 or so clones, 65% to 80% of them seen just once. The sample originates from a study of shared clonotypes between healthy human individuals. Overall study: Researchers drew samples from a couple of women and a few men aged 18 to 49. Study-level points and caveats: Memory subsets generally showed lower estimated richness than naive subsets.

Only Caucasian adults living in Nashville, Tennessee made up the donor group. Sequencing was carried out using memory CD4+ T cells sorted from blood. Subset meaning: CD45RA-negative fraction. The receptor's source is a man under 40 in good health.

The CDR3 coding sequence is TGCAGCGTCCTAACAGGGGAAGGCCCAAATGAGCAGTTCTTC. Translated, it gives CSVLTGEGPNEQFF. V and J are TRBV29-1 and TRBJ2-1, with TRBD1 identical over 7 bases. With V trimmed by 6 bases and J by 7 bases, 12 bases remained unmatched. Germline V gene data show CDR1 as SQVTM and CDR2 as ANQGSEA. CDR3 size: 14 residues.